The T cell receptor beta chain described here comes from a study of T cell responses to AZD1222 COVID-19 vaccine. About this clone: No antigen is known for it.

The protocol was immunoSEQ multiplex PCR, while the TCRdb copy is restricted to in-frame clones and leaves out a portion. The sample holds approximately 84,000 clones, approximately 83% seen once. Study results and caveats: Researchers took repertoire samples only after the peak T cell response had come. It was only six AZD1222 recipients who were seropositive at baseline. Donors were largely white British and mainly female; clonal diversity was possibly underestimated.

This CDR3 is built from 13 residues. Germline CDR1 SGHRS, CDR2 YFSETQ. V shed 0 bases and J shed 5 bases, with 5 bases lying between them. The sequencing used peripheral blood, collected 28 days after the second AZD1222 dose. This chain uses TRBV5-1 with TRBJ2-2; perhaps TRBD1 as D (5 bases). The TCR sequence derives from an adult who received the AZD1222 COVID-19 vaccine. CDR3 DNA sequence: TGCGCCAGCAGCTTGGCAGGGACCGGGGAGCTGTTTTTT. Its protein is CASSLAGTGELFF. Using reference TRBV5-1 and TRBJ2-2 for the parts outside the CDR3, the full variable domain is KAGVTQTPRYLIKTRGQQVTLSCSPISGHRSVSWYQQTPGQGLQFLFEYFSETQRNKGNFPGRFSGRQFSNSRSEMNVSTLELGDSALYLCASSLAGTGELFFGEGSRLTVL.